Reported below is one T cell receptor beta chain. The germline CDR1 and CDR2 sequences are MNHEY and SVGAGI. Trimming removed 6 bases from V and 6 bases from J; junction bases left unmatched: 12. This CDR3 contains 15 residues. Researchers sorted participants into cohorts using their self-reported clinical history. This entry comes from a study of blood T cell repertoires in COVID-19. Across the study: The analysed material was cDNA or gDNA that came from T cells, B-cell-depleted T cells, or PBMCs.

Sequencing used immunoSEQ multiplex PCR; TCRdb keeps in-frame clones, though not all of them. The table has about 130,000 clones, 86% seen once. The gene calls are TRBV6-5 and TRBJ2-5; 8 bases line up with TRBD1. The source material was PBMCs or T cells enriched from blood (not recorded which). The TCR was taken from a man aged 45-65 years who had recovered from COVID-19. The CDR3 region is CASRSAGGMPKTQYF. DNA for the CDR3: TGTGCCAGCAGATCCGCAGGGGGCATGCCTAAGACCCAGTACTTC.